These T cell receptor beta chains were read from a single sample in a study of blood T cell repertoires in COVID-19. Method: immunoSEQ multiplex PCR; TCRdb's copy keeps in-frame clones and lacks some. The sample consists of 150,000 to 200,000 clones, 70% to 85% of them appearing once. Source material: peripheral blood. The receptors come from a human donor with acute or convalescent COVID-19. The donor label of this sample is uncertain. Each CDR3 is given with its conserved first and last residue. Each record gives: CDR3 protein, CDR3 DNA, D gene, J gene, V gene, clone size. D genes are given only for firm matches. Rows give clone size only sometimes, using once, few, many, or a class for an expanded clone.

CASSDDRGAYEQYF	TGTGCCAGCAGTGACGACAGGGGGGCCTACGAGCAGTACTTC	TRBD1	TRBJ2-7	TRBV25-1	.
CAWSTQGGYGYTF	TGTGCCTGGAGCACACAGGGGGGGTATGGCTACACCTTC	TRBD1	TRBJ1-2	TRBV30	.
CASSLSTANTEAFF	TGTGCCAGCAGCTTATCTACAGCGAACACTGAAGCTTTCTTT	.	TRBJ1-1	TRBV13	few
CASFGQVMNTEAFF	TGTGCCAGCTTTGGACAGGTCATGAACACTGAAGCTTTCTTT	TRBD1	TRBJ1-1	TRBV18	.
CASSLEWMGSLGQETQYF	TGTGCCAGCAGCTTAGAGTGGATGGGTAGCCTGGGCCAAGAGACCCAGTACTTC	.	TRBJ2-5	TRBV11-2	.
CASSVGTVNTGELFF	TGTGCCAGCAGCGTCGGGACAGTGAACACCGGGGAGCTGTTTTTT	TRBD1	TRBJ2-2	TRBV11-2	.
CASSQDSLKAGGNTEAFF	TGTGCCAGCAGCCAAGACTCCCTCAAGGCGGGGGGAAACACTGAAGCTTTCTTT	.	TRBJ1-1	TRBV4-2	.
CASSLIGLNTGELFF	TGCGCCAGCAGCTTAATAGGACTGAACACCGGGGAGCTGTTTTTT	.	TRBJ2-2	TRBV5-1	.
CAWATGDYGYTF	TGTGCCTGGGCCACAGGGGACTATGGCTACACCTTC	TRBD1	TRBJ1-2	TRBV30	.
CASSIVAVDEQFF	TGTGCCAGTAGTATCGTAGCGGTCGATGAGCAGTTCTTC	.	TRBJ2-1	TRBV19	few
CASSRGGETQYF	TGTGCCAGCAGCCGCGGGGGAGAGACCCAGTACTTC	TRBD2	TRBJ2-5	TRBV4-2	once
CASSSTAGVGETQYF	TGTGCCAGCAGCTCTACTGCGGGAGTAGGAGAGACCCAGTACTTC	TRBD2	TRBJ2-5	TRBV6-5	.
CASSLTGTAKETQYF	TGTGCCAGCAGCTTAACCGGGACAGCAAAAGAGACCCAGTACTTC	TRBD1	TRBJ2-5	TRBV7-6	.
CASSPGLSVSNTEAFF	TGTGCCAGCTCACCCGGGTTAAGCGTGTCGAACACTGAAGCTTTCTTT	.	TRBJ1-1	TRBV18	.
CASSFRGRLTDTQYF	TGTGCCAGCAGCTTCAGGGGGCGCCTCACAGATACGCAGTATTTT	TRBD1	TRBJ2-3	TRBV5-4	.
CASSSPREGDEQFF	TGTGCCAGCAGCTCCCCCCGGGAGGGCGATGAGCAGTTCTTC	TRBD2	TRBJ2-1	TRBV11-2	.
CASSFRLAGDHGELFF	TGTGCCAGCAGCTTTCGACTAGCGGGAGACCACGGGGAGCTGTTTTTT	TRBD2	TRBJ2-2	TRBV7-2	few
CASSQGRTYYEQYF	TGTGCCAGCAGCCAAGGGAGGACCTACTACGAGCAGTACTTC	.	TRBJ2-7	TRBV3-1/TRBV3-2	.
CATAPGQGAGQPQHF	TGCGCCACCGCCCCGGGACAGGGGGCAGGGCAGCCCCAGCATTTT	TRBD1	TRBJ1-5	TRBV10-2	.
CATSRAGLENTQYF	TGTGCCACCAGCAGAGCAGGACTAGAAAACACGCAGTATTTT	TRBD2	TRBJ2-3	TRBV15	.
CASSPPRQANTGELFF	TGTGCCAGCTCACCGCCCCGACAGGCCAACACCGGGGAGCTGTTTTTT	.	TRBJ2-2	TRBV18	.
CASSLTGSASEQYF	TGTGCCAGTAGTCTAACAGGGTCGGCCTCCGAGCAGTACTTC	.	TRBJ2-7	TRBV19	.
CASSPDRHPSIQYF	TGTGCCAGCAGCCCCGACAGGCACCCGAGCATTCAGTACTTC	.	TRBJ2-4	TRBV7-3	.
CASSSTGGAGEKLFF	TGTGCCAGCAGCTCTACAGGGGGCGCGGGTGAAAAACTGTTTTTT	TRBD1	TRBJ1-4	TRBV7-9	.
CASSLSGNSNEKLFF	TGTGCCAGCAGCCTCTCAGGGAATTCTAATGAAAAACTGTTTTTT	.	TRBJ1-4	TRBV7-2	.
CASSRDRGDTQYF	TGTGCCAGCAGCCGGGACAGGGGAGATACGCAGTATTTT	TRBD1	TRBJ2-3	TRBV7-8	.
CAGATGEATNEKLFF	TGTGCCGGAGCGACAGGGGAGGCAACTAATGAAAAACTGTTTTTT	TRBD1	TRBJ1-4	TRBV2	.
CASGLLQGQFNEQFF	TGTGCTAGTGGTTTGTTACAGGGACAGTTCAATGAGCAGTTCTTC	TRBD1	TRBJ2-1	TRBV12-5	.
CASSLTSGELFF	TGTGCCAGCAGCTTAACCTCCGGGGAGCTGTTTTTT	.	TRBJ2-2	TRBV7-3	.
CASSIGLAGGGNEQFF	TGCGCCAGCAGCATAGGACTAGCGGGAGGTGGGAATGAGCAGTTCTTC	TRBD2	TRBJ2-1	TRBV5-1	.
CASSLGRGAAYEQYF	TGTGCCAGCAGCTTAGGTCGGGGGGCCGCCTACGAGCAGTACTTC	.	TRBJ2-7	TRBV11-2	.
CASNMDMAYGYTF	TGTGCCAGCAATATGGACATGGCCTATGGCTACACCTTC	.	TRBJ1-2	TRBV6-1	.
CASSLSARQAGNQPQHF	TGTGCCAGTAGTCTAAGCGCTAGACAGGCCGGCAATCAGCCCCAGCATTTT	.	TRBJ1-5	TRBV19	.
CASSYLLGQEYQPQHF	TGTGCCAGCAGTTACCTACTAGGACAGGAGTATCAGCCCCAGCATTTT	TRBD1	TRBJ1-5	TRBV6-2/TRBV6-3	.
CASSGTSGSFYEQFF	TGTGCCAGCAGCGGAACTAGCGGGAGTTTCTATGAGCAGTTCTTC	TRBD2	TRBJ2-1	TRBV5-4	.
CASSRGLAGDNEQFF	TGTGCCAGCAGCCGAGGACTAGCGGGAGACAATGAGCAGTTCTTC	TRBD2	TRBJ2-1	TRBV7-8	few
CASSLVGTGVVGETQYF	TGCGCCAGCAGCTTGGTCGGGACAGGGGTGGTTGGAGAGACCCAGTACTTC	TRBD1	TRBJ2-5	TRBV5-1	.
CASSPTDTGTTNEKLFF	TGTGCCAGCTCACCTACGGACACGGGCACAACTAATGAAAAACTGTTTTTT	.	TRBJ1-4	TRBV18	few
CASKPSPNSPLHF	TGTGCCAGCAAGCCAAGCCCGAATTCACCCCTCCACTTT	.	TRBJ1-6	TRBV2	.
CASSPGDRAASGYTF	TGCGCCAGCAGCCCGGGGGACAGGGCGGCCTCTGGCTACACCTTC	TRBD1	TRBJ1-2	TRBV5-1	.
CASSLGGKNTEAFF	TGTGCCAGCAGCTTGGGGGGGAAGAACACTGAAGCTTTCTTT	.	TRBJ1-1	TRBV11-2	.
CASSQSTQGNTEAFF	TGTGCCAGCAGCCAATCTACCCAGGGCAACACTGAAGCTTTCTTT	.	TRBJ1-1	TRBV3-1/TRBV3-2	.
CSVEGGAVTEAFF	TGCAGCGTGGAGGGGGGGGCAGTCACTGAAGCTTTCTTT	.	TRBJ1-1	TRBV29-1	.
CASSLPSSGTQYF	TGTGCCAGCAGCTTACCGTCTTCGGGAACCCAGTACTTC	.	TRBJ2-5	TRBV7-8	.
CASSSGTSGTRGEQYF	TGTGCCAGCAGTAGCGGGACTAGCGGGACCAGAGGCGAGCAGTACTTC	TRBD2	TRBJ2-7	TRBV27	.